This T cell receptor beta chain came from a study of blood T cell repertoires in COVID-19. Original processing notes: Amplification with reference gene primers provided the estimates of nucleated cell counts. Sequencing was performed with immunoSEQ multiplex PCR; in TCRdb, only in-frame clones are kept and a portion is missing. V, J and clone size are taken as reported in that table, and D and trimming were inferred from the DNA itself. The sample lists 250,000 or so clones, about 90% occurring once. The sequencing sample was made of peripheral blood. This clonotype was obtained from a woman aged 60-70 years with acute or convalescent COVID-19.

The CDR3 region has the DNA TGTGCCTGGAGTCTTGCGCGTCACGAGCATGGCTACACCTTC. This codes for CAWSLARHEHGYTF. The chain carries TRBV30 and TRBJ1-2; D is unresolved. CDR1 is GTSNPN, CDR2 SVGIG, per germline (reference sequence). V was shortened by 2 bases and J by 6 bases, with 16 bases between the two germline ends. This CDR3 contains 14 residues.